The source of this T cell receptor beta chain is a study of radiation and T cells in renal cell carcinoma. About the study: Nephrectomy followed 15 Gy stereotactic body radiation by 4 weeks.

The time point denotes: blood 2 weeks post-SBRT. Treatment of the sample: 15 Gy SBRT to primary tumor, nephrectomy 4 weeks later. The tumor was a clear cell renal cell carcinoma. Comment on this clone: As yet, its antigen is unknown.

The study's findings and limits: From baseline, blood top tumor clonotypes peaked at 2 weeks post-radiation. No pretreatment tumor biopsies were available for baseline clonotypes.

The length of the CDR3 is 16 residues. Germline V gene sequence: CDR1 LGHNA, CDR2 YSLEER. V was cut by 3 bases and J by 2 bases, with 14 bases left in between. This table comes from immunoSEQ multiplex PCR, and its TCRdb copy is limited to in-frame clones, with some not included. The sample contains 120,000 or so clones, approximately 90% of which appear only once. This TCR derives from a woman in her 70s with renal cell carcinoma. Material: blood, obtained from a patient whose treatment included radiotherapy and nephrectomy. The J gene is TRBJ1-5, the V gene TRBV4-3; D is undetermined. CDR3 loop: CASSQERVAGNQPQHF. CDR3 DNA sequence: TGCGCCAGCAGCCAGGAGAGGGTAGCGGGCAATCAGCCCCAGCATTTT.